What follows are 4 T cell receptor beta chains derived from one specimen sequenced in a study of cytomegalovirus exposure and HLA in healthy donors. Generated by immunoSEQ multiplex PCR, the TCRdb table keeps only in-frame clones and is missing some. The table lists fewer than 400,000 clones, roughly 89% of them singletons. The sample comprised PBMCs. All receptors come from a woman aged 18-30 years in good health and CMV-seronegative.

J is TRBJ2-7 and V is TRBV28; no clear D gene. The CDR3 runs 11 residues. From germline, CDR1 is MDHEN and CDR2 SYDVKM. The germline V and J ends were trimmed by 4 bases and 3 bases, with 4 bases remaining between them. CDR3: CASSYSYEQYF. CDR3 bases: TGTGCCAGCAGTTACAGCTACGAGCAGTACTTC. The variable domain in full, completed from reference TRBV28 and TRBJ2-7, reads DVKVTQSSRYLVKRTGEKVFLECVQDMDHENMFWYRQDPGLGLRLIYFSYDVKMKEKGDIPEGYSVSREKKERFSLILESASTNQTSMYLCASSYSYEQYFGPGTRLTVT.

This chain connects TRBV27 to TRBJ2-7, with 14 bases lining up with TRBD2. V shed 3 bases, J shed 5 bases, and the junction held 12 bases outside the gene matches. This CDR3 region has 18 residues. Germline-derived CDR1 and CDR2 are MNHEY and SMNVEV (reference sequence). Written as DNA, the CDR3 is TGTGCCAGCAGTTTCCTCAGGGGACTAGCGGGAGAGGGGAACGAGCAGTACTTC. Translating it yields CASSFLRGLAGEGNEQYF.

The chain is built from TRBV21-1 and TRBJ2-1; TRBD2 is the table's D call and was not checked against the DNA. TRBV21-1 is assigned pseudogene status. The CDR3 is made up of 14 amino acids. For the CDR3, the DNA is TGTGCCAGCAGCAAAGGGGGAGGATACAATGAGCAGTTCTTC. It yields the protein CASSKGGGYNEQFF.

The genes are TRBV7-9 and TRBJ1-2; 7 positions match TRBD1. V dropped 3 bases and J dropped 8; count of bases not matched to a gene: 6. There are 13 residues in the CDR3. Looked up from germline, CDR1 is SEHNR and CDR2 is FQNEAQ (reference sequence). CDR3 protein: CASSFQGDRGYTF. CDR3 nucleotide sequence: TGTGCCAGCAGCTTCCAGGGGGACCGGGGCTACACCTTC.